A single sample is the source of the 22 T cell receptor beta chains below, sequenced in a study of blood T cell repertoires in COVID-19. Generated by immunoSEQ multiplex PCR, the TCRdb table keeps only in-frame clones and is missing some. Of 150,000 to 170,000 clones listed, approximately 86% are singletons. Sequencing was done on a sample of peripheral blood. These receptors were obtained from a man in his sixties with COVID-19, enrolled during active disease.

The V call is TRBV18, the J call TRBJ2-3; 9 positions agree with TRBD2. Per the germline V gene, CDR1 is KGHSH and CDR2 is LQKENI. CDR3 length: 17 residues. Trimming at V came to 6 bases and at J to 3 bases, leaving 13 bases not matched to a gene. DNA of the CDR3: TGTGCCAGCTCTTCACCCTATAGCGGGAGAGGAACAGATACGCAGTATTTT. This codes for CASSSPYSGRGTDTQYF.

This clone has only a few counts. This chain links TRBV10-3 with TRBJ1-5, with D perhaps TRBD1 (6 bases). Germline V CDR1 and CDR2: ENHRY, SYGVKD. Trimming stripped 4 bases from V and 6 bases from J, with 10 bases between. CDR3 length: 13 amino acids. The CDR3 region has the DNA TGTGCCATCAGTGTGGACAGCCTTCAGCCCCAGCATTTT. This codes for CAISVDSLQPQHF.

This chain links TRBV28 with TRBJ1-1, with TRBD1 identical over 8 bases. The CDR3 is 14 amino acids. V lost 2 bases, J lost 4 bases, and 3 bases stayed unmatched. In germline, CDR1 is MDHEN, CDR2 SYDVKM. The chain's CDR3 is CASSLLTGGTEAFF. The CDR3 DNA follows: TGTGCCAGCAGTTTACTCACAGGGGGCACTGAAGCTTTCTTT. Using reference TRBV28 and TRBJ1-1 for the parts outside the CDR3, the full variable domain is DVKVTQSSRYLVKRTGEKVFLECVQDMDHENMFWYRQDPGLGLRLIYFSYDVKMKEKGDIPEGYSVSREKKERFSLILESASTNQTSMYLCASSLLTGGTEAFFGQGTRLTVV.

The chain joins TRBV11-3 to TRBJ2-7; 7 bases are shared with TRBD1. Germline loops: CDR1 SGHNT, CDR2 YENEEA. The CDR3 sequence is 15 residues long. With V trimmed by 3 bases and J by 1 base, 6 bases remained unmatched. The DNA for the CDR3 is TGTGCCAGCAGCTTCCCGGGACAGCGTTCCTACGAGCAGTACTTC. It codes for CASSFPGQRSYEQYF.

The chain joins TRBV19 to TRBJ1-6, with TRBD1 matching 8 bases. CDR3 length: 13 amino acids. The V segment lost 7 bases and the J segment 10 bases; nucleotides outside the gene matches: 6. Per germline, CDR1 LNHDA and CDR2 SQIVND (reference sequence). The CDR3 is CASTAGGNSPLHF. CDR3 DNA: TGTGCCAGTACCGCAGGGGGCAACTCACCCCTCCACTTT. Full variable domain (remainder filled in from reference TRBV19 and TRBJ1-6): DGGITQSPKYLFRKEGQNVTLSCEQNLNHDAMYWYRQDPGQGLRLIYYSQIVNDFQKGDIAEGYSVSREKKESFPLTVTSAQKNPTAFYLCASTAGGNSPLHFGNGTRLTVT.

This clone appeared a single time. This chain joins TRBV12-3 or TRBV12-4 and TRBJ1-4, with 8 positions matching TRBD1. With 1 base clipped from V and 8 bases from J, the junction kept 0 bases outside the gene matches. CDR3 size: 13 residues. The CDR3 here is CASSLGQGEKLFF. CDR3 nucleotides: TGTGCCAGCAGTTTAGGACAGGGGGAAAAACTGTTTTTT.

The chain links TRBV6-6 to TRBJ1-2, with unresolved D. The CDR3 contains 12 residues. CDR1 and CDR2 from the germline V gene are MNHNY and SVGAGI (reference sequence). Trimming took 6 bases from V and 4 from J, leaving 9 bases between them. The CDR3 nucleotides are TGTGCCAGCAGCCAGGACTTCTATGGCTACACCTTC. The encoded protein is CASSQDFYGYTF.

This clone was counted a single time. The chain is built from TRBV19 and TRBJ1-1; D is ambiguous. Germline CDR1 LNHDA, CDR2 SQIVND (reference sequence). V dropped 7 bases and J dropped 0 bases, with 6 bases sitting between them. This CDR3 is 12 amino acids long. The CDR3: CASNFMNTEAFF. The CDR3 nucleotides read TGTGCCAGTAACTTTATGAACACTGAAGCTTTCTTT.

This clone was recorded once. The J gene is TRBJ2-1, the V gene TRBV24-1; D gene ambiguous. The V and J ends lost 0 bases and 10 bases respectively, with 9 bases between them. The CDR3 is made up of 13 amino acids. Germline V lookup: CDR1 KGHDR, CDR2 SFDVKD. The CDR3 reads CATSDLGLREQFF. As DNA, the CDR3 is TGTGCCACCAGTGATTTGGGGCTTCGGGAGCAGTTCTTC.

The V and J genes are TRBV7-6 and TRBJ2-7, with TRBD2 matching 14 bases. There are 17 residues in the CDR3. Unmatched junction bases numbered 11, after V lost 4 bases and J lost 6 bases. The germline gives CDR1 SGHVS, CDR2 FNYEAQ. The DNA for the CDR3 is TGTGCCAGCAGCTCAACTGGGACTAGCGGGGGTCTATCCGAGCAGTACTTC. Amino acids: CASSSTGTSGGLSEQYF. Looking up the rest from reference TRBV7-6 and TRBJ2-7 gives the full variable domain: GAGVSQSPRYKVTKRGQDVALRCDPISGHVSLYWYRQALGQGPEFLTYFNYEAQQDKSGLPNDRFSAERPEGSISTLTIQRTEQRDSAMYRCASSSTGTSGGLSEQYFGPGTRLTVT.

The genes are TRBV9 and TRBJ1-6; 7 bases map to TRBD1. The ends lost 3 bases at V and 8 bases at J; junction bases unmatched: 5. CDR3 length equals 14 residues. CDR1 is SGDLS, CDR2 YYNGEE, per germline. Here the CDR3 reads CASSETGLDSPLHF. The CDR3 region has the DNA TGTGCCAGCAGCGAGACAGGGTTGGATTCACCCCTCCACTTT.

This clone was detected once. The V gene is TRBV18, the J gene TRBJ2-5; D is possibly TRBD1 (6 bases). The germline V gene has CDR1 KGHSH and CDR2 LQKENI. V lost 3 bases and J 1 base, leaving 12 bases between the germline ends. This CDR3 contains 15 residues. The CDR3 region has the DNA TGTGCCAGCTCACCGGACAGATATCCCCAAGAGACCCAGTACTTC. Translating gives CASSPDRYPQETQYF.

This clone was seen a handful of times. The V gene is TRBV5-1, the J gene TRBJ2-7, with a tentative D call TRBD1 (6 bases). V was pared by 3 bases and J by 2 bases, with 12 bases between. CDR3 size: 14 residues. Germline CDR1 SGHRS, CDR2 YFSETQ. The CDR3, as DNA: TGCGCCAGCAGCTACGGACAGTCCACCTACGAGCAGTACTTC. Its translation is CASSYGQSTYEQYF.

Only a few counts were recorded for this clone. The V and J genes are TRBV24-1 and TRBJ1-3; D remains ambiguous. Trimming left V 0 bases short and J 3 bases short, with 17 bases between. The CDR3 consists of 18 residues. CDR1 is KGHDR, CDR2 SFDVKD, per germline. The CDR3: CATSDLWRCDSIGNTIYF. The CDR3 bases are TGTGCCACCAGTGATTTGTGGCGTTGTGACTCAATTGGAAACACCATATATTTT.

This chain uses TRBV4-1 with TRBJ1-2, with TRBD1 matching 7 bases. Germline loops: CDR1 MGHRA, CDR2 YSYEKL. CDR3 length equals 16 residues. Losses at the gene ends were 3 bases for V and 0 bases for J; bases not matched to a gene: 7. The CDR3 reads CASSHRQGDPNYGYTF. CDR3 in DNA: TGCGCCAGCAGCCATCGACAGGGTGATCCTAACTATGGCTACACCTTC.

The J gene is TRBJ1-4, the V gene TRBV12-3 or TRBV12-4; weak D call: TRBD1 (6 bases). The CDR3 runs 13 residues. V was cut by 5 bases and J by 9 bases, with 13 bases left in between. CDR3 DNA sequence: TGTGCCAGCAGTCCCCGACAGGACCAAAAACTGTTTTTT. This gives the protein CASSPRQDQKLFF.

This chain connects TRBV19 to TRBJ1-2; tentative D call: TRBD1 (6 bases). Germline V gene sequence: CDR1 LNHDA, CDR2 SQIVND (reference sequence). This CDR3 has 12 amino acids. V lost 10 bases and J 6 bases, leaving 15 bases between the germline ends. This CDR3 reads CATRAGADGYTF. The CDR3 nucleotides are TGTGCCACTAGGGCGGGGGCTGATGGCTACACCTTC.

V usage is TRBV7-8 and J usage is TRBJ1-3, with D possibly matching TRBD1 (6 bases). This CDR3 comprises 15 residues. V shed 6 bases and J shed 3 bases, with 15 bases lying between them. In germline, CDR1 is SGHVS, CDR2 FQNEAQ. The CDR3 DNA follows: TGTGCCAGCAGACGAACAGGGAAGGATGGAAACACCATATATTTT. Amino acids: CASRRTGKDGNTIYF.

The chain couples TRBV10-3 to TRBJ2-2; D may be TRBD1 or TRBD2 (6 bases each). V was trimmed by 10 bases and J by 1 base, leaving 10 bases between them. Germline CDR1 is ENHRY and CDR2 is SYGVKD. This CDR3 spans 13 amino acids. CDR3 residues: CATRGLNTGELFF. CDR3 nucleotides: TGTGCCACCAGGGGACTGAACACCGGGGAGCTGTTTTTT.

The CDR3 protein is CASSPYLSPGTEAFF. The CDR3, as DNA: TGTGCCAGCAGCCCCTACTTAAGTCCAGGGACTGAAGCTTTCTTT. The genes are TRBV27 and TRBJ1-1, with D possibly TRBD1 on 5 matching bases. This CDR3 is built from 15 residues. CDR1 is MNHEY and CDR2 is SMNVEV in the germline V gene (reference sequence). Trimming cost V 6 bases and J 5 bases, with 19 bases left between them.

This chain joins TRBV6-5 and TRBJ1-1; D gene ambiguous. The CDR3 is 15 amino acids. Per the germline V gene, CDR1 is MNHEY and CDR2 is SVGAGI. The V gene lost 6 bases and the J gene lost 5 bases, with 19 bases spanning the gap. CDR3 DNA: TGTGCCAGCAGCAGCGAGGGAGGGTTGGGGACTGAAGCTTTCTTT. Translating gives CASSSEGGLGTEAFF.

The chain uses TRBV28 and TRBJ1-2; D gene uncertain. The CDR3 extends over 12 amino acids. Looked up from germline, CDR1 is MDHEN and CDR2 is SYDVKM. Trimming took 7 bases from V and 2 from J, leaving 8 bases between them. The CDR3 nucleotides are TGTGCCAGCACCTCGAGGAACTATGGCTACACCTTC. As protein: CASTSRNYGYTF.